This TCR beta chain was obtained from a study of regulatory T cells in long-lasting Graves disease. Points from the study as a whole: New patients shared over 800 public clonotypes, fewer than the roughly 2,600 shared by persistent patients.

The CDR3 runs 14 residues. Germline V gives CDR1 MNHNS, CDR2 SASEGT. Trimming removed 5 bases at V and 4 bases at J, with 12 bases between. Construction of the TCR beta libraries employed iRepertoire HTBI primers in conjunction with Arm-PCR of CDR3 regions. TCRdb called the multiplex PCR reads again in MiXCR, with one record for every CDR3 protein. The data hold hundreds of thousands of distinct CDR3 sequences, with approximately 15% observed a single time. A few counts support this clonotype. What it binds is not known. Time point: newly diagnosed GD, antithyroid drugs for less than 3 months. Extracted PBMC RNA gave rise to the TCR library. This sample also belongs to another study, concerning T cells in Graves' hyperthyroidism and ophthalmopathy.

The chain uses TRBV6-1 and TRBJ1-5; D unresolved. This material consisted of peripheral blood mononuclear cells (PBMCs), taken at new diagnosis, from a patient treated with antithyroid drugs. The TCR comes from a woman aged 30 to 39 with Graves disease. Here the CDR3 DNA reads TGTGCCAGCAGTCACCCGGGAGGGAATCAGCCCCAGCATTTT. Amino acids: CASSHPGGNQPQHF.